These 7 T cell receptor beta chains came from one sample sequenced in a study of shared clonotypes between healthy human individuals. The method was immunoSEQ multiplex PCR; TCRdb's version includes in-frame clones alone and lacks a portion of them. Among about 1 million clones listed, 70% to 80% were seen once. Sequencing was carried out using memory CD4+ T cells from PBMCs. The subset is: CD45RA-negative fraction. These receptors were collected from a man between 18 and 29 years old in good health. Some clones in this sample may be carry-over from other donors' samples.

This chain links TRBV2 with TRBJ2-2; 7 nucleotides agree with TRBD1. Germline lookup yields CDR1 SNHLY and CDR2 FYNNEI. This CDR3 spans 15 amino acids. The trim removed 8 bases at V and 5 bases at J, leaving 11 bases unmatched. Here the CDR3 DNA reads TGTGCCAGCTGGAGACAGGGTCTGAGGACCGGGGAGCTGTTTTTT. This codes for CASWRQGLRTGELFF. Looking up the rest from reference TRBV2 and TRBJ2-2 gives the full variable domain: EPEVTQTPSHQVTQMGQEVILRCVPISNHLYFYWYRQILGQKVEFLVSFYNNEISEKSEIFDDQFSVERPDGSNFTLKIRSTKLEDSAMYFCASWRQGLRTGELFFGEGSRLTVL.

To note about this clone: Other DNA sequences from this sample encode an identical CDR3 as well. The chain has TRBV10-3 and TRBJ2-7; D gene unclear. There are 11 residues in the CDR3. Trimming shortened V by 5 bases and J by 4 bases, and 6 bases separated the two germline ends. Germline V gene lookup returns CDR1 ENHRY and CDR2 SYGVKD. For the CDR3, the DNA is TGTGCCATCAGTTCGTCTTACGAGCAGTACTTC. As protein: CAISSSYEQYF.

This clone was recorded a few times. The chain uses TRBV29-1 and TRBJ1-1, with D hard to call. Germline lookup yields CDR1 SQVTM and CDR2 ANQGSEA. V was cut by 8 bases and J by 1 base, with 11 bases left in between. CDR3 size: 12 residues. The chain's CDR3 is CSLMNQNTEAFF. CDR3 nucleotides: TGCAGCCTTATGAATCAGAACACTGAAGCTTTCTTT.

The rearrangement uses TRBV4-2 and TRBJ2-7, with a possible D match to TRBD1 (5 bases). This CDR3 comprises 15 residues. V was pared by 1 base and J by 2 bases, with 12 bases between. Germline V gene sequence: CDR1 LGHNA, CDR2 YNFKEQ. The CDR3 loop reads CASSQGVGQTYEQYF. CDR3 coding DNA: TGTGCCAGCAGCCAAGGTGTGGGGCAAACCTACGAGCAGTACTTC.

In its sample, this clone was seen once. The same CDR3 is also encoded by other DNA sequences in this sample. This sequence joins TRBV5-1 and TRBJ2-7; 8 nucleotides agree with TRBD1. Germline V lookup: CDR1 SGHRS, CDR2 YFSETQ. The CDR3 covers 14 residues. Trimming at V came to 3 bases and at J to 4 bases, leaving 6 bases not matched to a gene. CDR3 residues: CASSSGTGPYEQYF. CDR3 nucleotides: TGCGCCAGCAGCTCCGGGACAGGTCCTTACGAGCAGTACTTC.

This clone was recorded only once. This likely reflects a read error, since a far larger clone is one base away. The CDR3 here is CSAIAGYSYSEQFF. The CDR3 coding sequence is TGCAGCGCCATAGCGGGGTACTCCTACAGTGAGCAGTTCTTC. The chain has TRBV29-1 and TRBJ2-1, with 8 positions matching TRBD2. The CDR3 runs to 14 residues. Germline loops: CDR1 SQVTM, CDR2 ANQGSEA.

The V and J genes are TRBV6-5 and TRBJ1-1; no definite D call. Germline values: CDR1 MNHEY, CDR2 SVGAGI. This CDR3 has 12 residues. V lost 2 bases to trimming and J lost 10 bases, with 11 bases between them. The CDR3 region is CASSYAGYGAFF. CDR3 DNA: TGTGCCAGCAGTTACGCGGGGTATGGAGCTTTCTTT.